One and the same sample provided the 15 T cell receptor beta chains below, sequenced in a study of cytomegalovirus exposure and HLA in healthy donors. Both 60 Vbeta primers and 13 Jbeta primers went into the PCR. Sequencing was performed with immunoSEQ multiplex PCR; in TCRdb, only in-frame clones are kept and a portion is missing. Among 120,000 or so clones, about 80% were seen once, and the ten largest hold 9.5% to 13%. Sequencing input: PBMCs. Every receptor here comes from a young man in good health and CMV-seropositive.

V usage is TRBV19 and J usage is TRBJ1-2; 10 bases align to TRBD1. Trimming took 3 bases from V and 3 from J; bases not matched to a gene: 1. The CDR3 covers 14 residues. The germline V gene has CDR1 LNHDA and CDR2 SQIVND (reference sequence). The CDR3 nucleotides are TGTGCCAGTAGTATGGACAGGGGGTACTATGGCTACACCTTC. Protein product: CASSMDRGYYGYTF. The full variable domain, rest sourced from reference TRBV19 and TRBJ1-2, is DGGITQSPKYLFRKEGQNVTLSCEQNLNHDAMYWYRQDPGQGLRLIYYSQIVNDFQKGDIAEGYSVSREKKESFPLTVTSAQKNPTAFYLCASSMDRGYYGYTFGSGTRLTVV.

Only a few counts were recorded for this clone. The rearrangement joins TRBV6-6 to TRBJ2-7; TRBD2 is a possible D gene (5 bases). The CDR3 consists of 11 residues. Germline V gives CDR1 MNHNY, CDR2 SVGAGI (reference sequence). The V gene lost 6 bases and the J gene lost 3 bases, with 6 bases spanning the gap. The CDR3 DNA reads TGTGCCAGCAGGAGCGGCTACGAGCAGTACTTC. Translated, it gives CASRSGYEQYF.

This clone was seen a few times. The J gene is TRBJ1-1, the V gene TRBV7-2, with a tentative D call TRBD1 (5 bases). V was trimmed by 2 bases and J by 1 base, leaving 8 bases between them. This CDR3 has 14 amino acids. The germline CDR1 and CDR2 sequences are SGHTA and FQGNSA. The CDR3 here is CASSLSTGNTEAFF. The CDR3 DNA follows: TGTGCCAGCAGCTTATCTACAGGGAACACTGAAGCTTTCTTT. The full variable domain, in which reference TRBV7-2 and TRBJ1-1 provide the parts outside the CDR3, is GAGVSQSPSNKVTEKGKDVELRCDPISGHTALYWYRQSLGQGLEFLIYFQGNSAPDKSGLPSDRFSAERTGGSVSTLTIQRTQQEDSAVYLCASSLSTGNTEAFFGQGTRLTVV.

V and J are TRBV19 and TRBJ2-7; 9 bases match TRBD2. The CDR3 consists of 13 residues. Germline lookup yields CDR1 LNHDA and CDR2 SQIVND (reference sequence). V lost 6 bases, J lost 9 bases, and 9 bases stayed unmatched. Here the CDR3 DNA reads TGTGCCAGTAGCGAGGGACTAGCCGGCGCGCAGTACTTC. Translating it yields CASSEGLAGAQYF.

The chain employs TRBV9 and TRBJ1-5; 7 nucleotides align to TRBD1. Germline trimming cut 4 bases from V and 5 bases from J; bases unmatched to any gene: 3. CDR1 and CDR2 (germline): SGDLS, YYNGEE. This CDR3 is 13 amino acids long. The CDR3 DNA reads TGTGCCAGCAGCCGACAGGGTGATCAGCCCCAGCATTTT. Protein sequence: CASSRQGDQPQHF.

The V and J genes are TRBV18 and TRBJ1-1; D is undetermined. From germline, CDR1 is KGHSH and CDR2 LQKENI. The CDR3 runs 12 residues. The V and J ends lost 1 base and 7 bases respectively, with 7 bases between them. The CDR3 bases are TGTGCCAGCTCACCACGGGCAATTGAAGCTTTCTTT. As protein: CASSPRAIEAFF.

This chain connects TRBV7-2 to TRBJ1-2, with TRBD1 matching 9 bases. The CDR3 has 14 amino acids. Unmatched junction bases numbered 2, after V lost 2 bases and J lost 4 bases. Germline V lookup: CDR1 SGHTA, CDR2 FQGNSA. DNA of the CDR3: TGTGCCAGCAGCTTAACAGGGGGCATCTATGGCTACACCTTC. Amino acid sequence: CASSLTGGIYGYTF.

The CDR3: CSVVGRECFF. CDR3 nucleotide sequence: TGCAGCGTTGTAGGTCGGGAGTGCTTCTTC. V usage is TRBV29-1 and J usage is TRBJ2-1; D perhaps matches TRBD2 (6 bases). Germline assignment: CDR1 SQVTM and CDR2 ANQGSEA. The CDR3 length is 10 residues. V was cut by 4 bases and J by 16 bases, with 14 bases left in between.

This clone was found a few times. V is TRBV11-2 and J is TRBJ2-1; D uncertain. Germline CDR1 and CDR2: SGHAT and FQNNGV. Trimming took off 4 bases at V and 0 bases at J, with 13 bases between the two ends. This CDR3 contains 16 residues. The CDR3 loop is CASSYHTASSYNEQFF. In DNA, the CDR3 is TGTGCCAGCAGCTACCATACGGCTAGCTCCTACAATGAGCAGTTCTTC.

This chain connects TRBV11-2 to TRBJ2-3; D might be TRBD2 (6 bases). Trimming shortened V by 3 bases and J by 5 bases, and 12 bases separated the two germline ends. The germline gives CDR1 SGHAT, CDR2 FQNNGV. This CDR3 is built from 14 residues. This CDR3 is CASSLNYGGDTQYF. CDR3 nucleotide sequence: TGTGCCAGCAGCTTGAACTACGGGGGAGATACGCAGTATTTT.

The chain links TRBV10-3 to TRBJ1-2; 9 positions agree with TRBD1. The CDR3 loop spans 15 amino acids. CDR1 and CDR2 (germline): ENHRY, SYGVKD. Trimming removed 1 base from V and 6 bases from J; junction bases left unmatched: 6. The CDR3 is CAISEWGTGRNGYTF. The CDR3 DNA is TGTGCCATCAGTGAGTGGGGGACAGGGCGTAATGGCTACACCTTC.

The V gene is TRBV5-6, the J gene TRBJ2-3; TRBD2 agrees at 10 bases. There are 16 residues in the CDR3. J lost 3 bases, V lost 1 base, and 5 bases had no gene match. The germline CDR1 and CDR2 sequences are SGHDT and YYEEEE. CDR3 DNA: TGTGCCAGCAGCTTGCTAGCGGGAGTCGGGACAGATACGCAGTATTTT. Its translation is CASSLLAGVGTDTQYF.

This clone has only one observation. The chain employs TRBV28 and TRBJ2-7; 7 bases align to TRBD2. Germline V lookup: CDR1 MDHEN, CDR2 SYDVKM. V shed 6 bases, J shed 0 bases, and the junction held 5 bases outside the gene matches. This CDR3 region has 14 residues. The CDR3 reads CASRIRDYSYEQYF. The CDR3 DNA is TGTGCCAGCAGAATCCGGGACTACTCCTACGAGCAGTACTTC.

This chain joins TRBV7-8 and TRBJ1-4, with D possibly matching TRBD1 (6 bases). Germline CDR1 is SGHVS and CDR2 is FQNEAQ. With 5 bases removed from V and 6 bases from J, the gap between germline ends came to 13 bases. This CDR3 spans 14 amino acids. CDR3 in DNA: TGTGCCAGCAGCCCAACGACAGGATATGAAAAACTGTTTTTT. It translates to CASSPTTGYEKLFF.

Note on this clone: The same CDR3 also results from other DNA sequences found in this sample. The chain has TRBV11-1 and TRBJ2-2; D gene uncertain. The CDR3 extends over 18 amino acids. Trimming shortened V by 2 bases and J by 1 base, and 17 bases separated the two germline ends. CDR1 is SGHAT, CDR2 FQDESV, per germline (reference sequence). The CDR3 is CASSLHRLGGRNTGELFF. In nucleotides, the CDR3 is TGTGCCAGCAGCTTACATCGCTTAGGCGGAAGGAACACCGGGGAGCTGTTTTTT. Looking up the rest from reference TRBV11-1 and TRBJ2-2 gives the full variable domain: EAEVAQSPRYKITEKSQAVAFWCDPISGHATLYWYRQILGQGPELLVQFQDESVVDDSQLPKDRFSAERLKGVDSTLKIQPAELGDSAMYLCASSLHRLGGRNTGELFFGEGSRLTVL.